This entry is about one T cell receptor (beta chain). What it binds is not known. It was with 60 Vbeta and 13 Jbeta primers that the PCR ran. Repertoires were generated with immunoSEQ multiplex PCR, while TCRdb's copy carries only in-frame clones and drops some. The sample yields 210,000 or so clones, approximately 80% seen once. The V gene's germline CDR1 is SGHNT and CDR2 YYREEE (reference sequence). Germline trimming cut 2 bases from V and 6 bases from J; bases unmatched to any gene: 4. CDR3 length: 14 amino acids. The record originates from a study of cytomegalovirus exposure and HLA in healthy donors. About the study: Sequencing of roughly 180 million T cells in an earlier analysis found 95 million to 120 million unique TCR beta sequences. Regarding the study as a whole: Evidence from a later analysis indicated that most CMV-associated TCR beta chains looked HLA-restricted. One cluster of highly shared sequence variants probably arose as a sequencing artifact. Overall, about 160 TCR beta chains were annotated as cytomegalovirus-associated.

The origin of this receptor is a girl aged 2-15 years in good health and CMV-seronegative. J is TRBJ1-2 and V is TRBV5-4; 10 bases are a match to TRBD1. Sequencing was carried out using PBMCs. Here the CDR3 reads CASSFDRGLNGYTF. The CDR3 DNA reads TGTGCCAGCAGCTTCGACAGGGGGCTTAATGGCTACACCTTC.